Sequencing of this T cell receptor (beta chain) was carried out in a study of CD8 T cells in ankylosing spondylitis. Study-wide points: In ankylosing spondylitis blood, a motif of seven to nine highly homologous TCR beta variants appeared characteristic. The authors found the disease-linked clones to be CD8+ and relatively rare in peripheral blood.

A note on this clonotype: The antigen remains unidentified.

The CDR3 runs 15 residues. V lost 0 bases to trimming and J lost 2 bases, with 13 bases between them. The germline CDR1 and CDR2 sequences are DFQATT and SNEGSKA (reference sequence). For TCR beta, libraries came from quantitative 5'-RACE with molecular barcodes. From the 5' RACE reads, TCRdb called clonotypes with MiXCR, one entry per CDR3 protein. The table includes about 700,000 distinct CDR3 sequences, around 20% detected once. The rearrangement uses TRBV20-1 and TRBJ2-5; D unresolved. Sequenced material: blood, either unsorted or a sorted T cell fraction (not recorded which). This clonotype originated in a male donor with ankylosing spondylitis. The CDR3 bases are TGCAGTGCTAGAGATACGGGTGCTCCTCAAGAGACCCAGTACTTC. Translated, it gives CSARDTGAPQETQYF.